This TCR beta chain originates from a study of blood T cell repertoires in COVID-19. Repertoires were generated with immunoSEQ multiplex PCR, while TCRdb's copy carries only in-frame clones and drops some. Of 200,000 to 300,000 clones listed, 88% are singletons. The sequence was obtained from a human donor in a cohort sampled during active COVID-19. Material: peripheral blood.

CDR3 in DNA: TGTGCCAGCAGCTTAAACGGCTTCGGGGAGACCCAGTACTTC. Amino acid sequence: CASSLNGFGETQYF. This chain uses TRBV7-3 with TRBJ2-5; D call uncertain. Germline CDR1 SGHTA, CDR2 FQGTGA. V was cut by 1 base and J by 5 bases, with 11 bases left in between. This CDR3 is 14 amino acids long.